One and the same sample provided the 5 T cell receptor beta chains below, sequenced in a study of shared clonotypes between healthy human individuals. Profiling relied on immunoSEQ multiplex PCR, and the TCRdb table lists in-frame clones only, not all of them. In the table there are 650,000 to 700,000 clones, about 90% of which are singletons. Sequencing used memory CD8+ T cells from PBMCs. Noted subset: CD45RO+ cells pooled with CCR7-negative TemRA cells. The receptor source for this set is a man aged 18 to 30 in good health. Some clones in this sample may be carry-over from other donors' samples.

This clone has a single count. V gene TRBV10-3 combines with J gene TRBJ1-4; perhaps TRBD1 as D (5 bases). The CDR3 extends over 14 amino acids. CDR1 and CDR2 (germline): ENHRY, SYGVKD. The V gene lost 2 bases and the J gene lost 4 bases, with 8 bases spanning the gap. The CDR3: CAISETGHNEKLFF. CDR3 DNA: TGTGCCATCAGTGAGACGGGGCATAATGAAAAACTGTTTTTT.

This chain links TRBV30 with TRBJ2-5; maybe TRBD2 (5 bases). Trimming took off 5 bases at V and 5 bases at J, with 21 bases between the two ends. The CDR3 spans 15 residues. Germline V CDR1 and CDR2: GTSNPN, SVGIG (reference sequence). The CDR3 protein is CAWVRHGVGLETQYF. The CDR3 DNA is TGTGCCTGGGTACGACACGGGGTAGGCTTGGAGACCCAGTACTTC.

The V call is TRBV5-6, the J call TRBJ1-1; D gene ambiguous. CDR1 is SGHDT, CDR2 YYEEEE, per germline. The CDR3 sequence is 14 residues long. V dropped 2 bases and J dropped 7 bases, with 15 bases sitting between them. CDR3 loop: CASSLRLSPVEAFF. The CDR3 DNA follows: TGTGCCAGCAGCTTAAGATTAAGTCCGGTTGAAGCTTTCTTT. Drawing the rest from reference TRBV5-6 and TRBJ1-1, the complete variable domain is DAGVTQSPTHLIKTRGQQVTLRCSPKSGHDTVSWYQQALGQGPQFIFQYYEEEERQRGNFPDRFSGHQFPNYSSELNVNALLLGDSALYLCASSLRLSPVEAFFGQGTRLTVV.

The gene calls are TRBV19 and TRBJ1-2; no firm D call. The CDR3 has 8 amino acids. The germline CDR1 and CDR2 sequences are LNHDA and SQIVND (reference sequence). The V end lost 10 bases, the J end lost 6 bases, and 3 bases lay between the germline ends. CDR3 nucleotides: TGTGCCACCGATGGCTACACCTTC. It specifies CATDGYTF.

The chain joins TRBV29-1 to TRBJ2-1; 11 bases are shared with TRBD2. There are 16 residues in the CDR3. The germline V gene has CDR1 SQVTM and CDR2 ANQGSEA. V trimming: 7 bases; J trimming: 3 bases; junction bases outside the gene matches: 11. This CDR3 is CSGATSGIGGYNEQFF. The DNA for the CDR3 is TGCAGCGGGGCGACTAGCGGGATAGGGGGCTACAATGAGCAGTTCTTC.